Included here is one T cell receptor beta chain sequence, with context. The junction had 6 bases not matched to a gene; V was cut back by 6 bases and J by 2 bases. This CDR3 comprises 14 residues. Germline CDR1 and CDR2: MNHEY and SMNVEV (reference sequence). Original methodology: Estimation of nucleated cell counts relied on the amplification of reference gene primers. The data were produced by immunoSEQ multiplex PCR, yet TCRdb's version contains in-frame clones alone and is incomplete. Clonal size and the V and J genes are those of that table, whereas D and trimming came from the DNA. The table includes 180,000 or so clones, 85% detected once. This specimen comes from a study of blood T cell repertoires in COVID-19. Study-level information: Some COVID-19 samples were acute and others convalescent; all came from the United States, Italy and Spain. Nucleic acid was either cDNA or gDNA, and it came from T cells, B-cell-depleted T cells, or PBMCs.

The chain employs TRBV27 and TRBJ2-7, with TRBD1 identical over 8 bases. The sequence came from a woman in her sixties with acute or convalescent COVID-19. Source material: peripheral blood. The DNA for the CDR3 is TGTGCCAGCAGCCTAGGACAGGGTGCCTACGAGCAGTACTTC. This sequence encodes CASSLGQGAYEQYF.